A single sample is the source of the 19 T cell receptor beta chains below, sequenced in a study of T-cell memory formation after mild COVID-19. TCRdb called the 5' RACE reads again in MiXCR, with one record for every CDR3 protein. The table lists 150,000 to 200,000 distinct CDR3 sequences, roughly 30% of them singletons. Material: PBMCs or a T cell subset sorted from them (not recorded which). The origin of the receptors is an adult woman who had mild COVID-19 (a few samples of this study predate the infection). Cell type and time point are not known.

The rearrangement links TRBV20-1 to TRBJ1-2, with D perhaps matching TRBD1 (5 bases). The length of the CDR3 is 12 residues. Germline V CDR1 and CDR2: DFQATT, SNEGSKA (reference sequence). The V end was cut by 3 bases, the J end by 2 bases, with 7 bases between. The CDR3 DNA reads as TGCAGTGCTAGTGGGGGGAACTATGGCTACACCTTC. Protein sequence: CSASGGNYGYTF.

This clonotype was seen ten or more times. This chain uses TRBV7-2 with TRBJ2-3; D is ambiguous. V dropped 1 base and J dropped 6 bases, with 11 bases sitting between them. The CDR3 is 14 residues long. Germline V CDR1 and CDR2: SGHTA, FQGNSA. The CDR3 sequence: CASSLGLGWDTQYF. CDR3 bases: TGTGCCAGCAGCTTAGGCTTGGGGTGGGATACGCAGTATTTT.

Worth noting for this clonotype: At one end, the junction sequence differs from germline, possibly due to a read error. V usage is TRBV30 and J usage is TRBJ1-1; TRBD1 is a possible D gene (5 bases). This CDR3 is 14 amino acids long. From germline, CDR1 is GTSNPN and CDR2 SVGIG (reference sequence). CDR3 DNA sequence: TGTGCCCGGAGGGATTATGGGGCGGGCACTGAAGCTTTCTTT. It encodes CARRDYGAGTEAFF.

The gene calls are TRBV5-1 and TRBJ1-3; 8 bases align to TRBD1. This CDR3 contains 15 residues. The V segment lost 2 bases and the J segment 5 bases; nucleotides outside the gene matches: 6. Looked up from germline, CDR1 is SGHRS and CDR2 is YFSETQ. The CDR3 sequence is CASSFTGGFRNTIYF. The CDR3 bases are TGCGCCAGCAGCTTTACAGGGGGTTTTAGAAACACCATATATTTT.

The J gene is TRBJ1-6, the V gene TRBV18; D is possibly TRBD1 (6 bases). V was clipped by 6 bases and J by 7 bases, with 13 bases between them. The CDR3 extends over 14 amino acids. Germline V gene lookup returns CDR1 KGHSH and CDR2 LQKENI. The CDR3 DNA sequence: TGTGCCAGCTCTACCGACAGGAAGAATTCACCCCTCCACTTT. Amino acids: CASSTDRKNSPLHF.

This clonotype appeared a few times. V is TRBV5-1 and J is TRBJ2-5; 7 bases fit TRBD1. Losses at the gene ends were 4 bases for V and 2 bases for J; bases not matched to a gene: 5. Germline V CDR1 and CDR2: SGHRS, YFSETQ. The CDR3 spans 14 residues. The CDR3 sequence is CASSTDRVQETQYF. The CDR3 nucleotides read TGCGCCAGCAGCACAGACAGGGTTCAAGAGACCCAGTACTTC. Combining the CDR3 with reference TRBV5-1 and TRBJ2-5 gives the whole variable domain KAGVTQTPRYLIKTRGQQVTLSCSPISGHRSVSWYQQTPGQGLQFLFEYFSETQRNKGNFPGRFSGRQFSNSRSEMNVSTLELGDSALYLCASSTDRVQETQYFGPGTRLLVL.

This clonotype was recorded a few times. The rearrangement joins TRBV29-1 to TRBJ1-2; D is ambiguous. The CDR3 runs 13 residues. Trimming took off 5 bases at V and 3 bases at J, with 13 bases between the two ends. The germline V gene encodes CDR1 SQVTM and CDR2 ANQGSEA. This chain's CDR3 is CSVPESSHYGYTF. CDR3 DNA: TGCAGCGTTCCAGAGTCATCCCACTATGGCTACACCTTC.

The sample holds a few counts of this clonotype. This rearrangement joins TRBV12-3 or TRBV12-4 to TRBJ2-3; possible D gene TRBD1, 5 bases. V lost 1 base and J 0 bases, leaving 14 bases between the germline ends. There are 17 residues in the CDR3. The CDR3: CASSLDSGRASTDTQYF. In nucleotides, the CDR3 is TGTGCCAGCAGTTTAGATTCGGGCAGGGCTAGCACAGATACGCAGTATTTT.

In this sample, this clonotype turned up a few times. The chain has TRBV19 and TRBJ2-7; tentative D call: TRBD2 (6 bases). V lost 7 bases and J 0 bases, leaving 16 bases between the germline ends. CDR1 and CDR2 (germline): LNHDA, SQIVND (reference sequence). The CDR3 covers 15 residues. CDR3 loop: CASTGFMEGSYEQYF. In nucleotides, the CDR3 is TGTGCCAGTACCGGGTTCATGGAGGGCTCCTACGAGCAGTACTTC.

There are a few counts of this clonotype. The V and J genes are TRBV5-1 and TRBJ2-5, with D perhaps assigned TRBD1 or TRBD2 (5 bases each). Per germline, CDR1 SGHRS and CDR2 YFSETQ. V lost 7 bases to trimming and J lost 2 bases, with 18 bases between them. The CDR3 covers 15 residues. This chain's CDR3 is CASGYGTPPQETQYF. For the CDR3, the DNA is TGCGCCAGCGGCTATGGGACCCCACCTCAAGAGACCCAGTACTTC.

This clonotype was counted only a few times. CDR3 DNA sequence: TGTGCCAGCAGTTTAATCGGGTTAGCTACCTACGAGCAGTACTTC. Its translation: CASSLIGLATYEQYF. The chain is built from TRBV27 and TRBJ2-7; D call uncertain. V was cut by 2 bases and J by 2 bases, with 13 bases left in between. The CDR3 extends over 15 amino acids. The germline V gene has CDR1 MNHEY and CDR2 SMNVEV (reference sequence).

The V and J genes are TRBV7-2 and TRBJ2-3; 11 positions agree with TRBD2. CDR1 is SGHTA and CDR2 is FQGNSA in the germline V gene. With 1 base clipped from V and 3 bases from J, the junction kept 9 bases outside the gene matches. This CDR3 is 18 amino acids long. The CDR3 DNA reads as TGTGCCAGCAGCTTAGAGTGGCCTAGCGGGAGGAGTACAGATACGCAGTATTTT. This gives the protein CASSLEWPSGRSTDTQYF.

This clonotype was observed a handful of times. The V gene is TRBV11-1, the J gene TRBJ2-7; 8 positions match TRBD1. The germline CDR1 and CDR2 sequences are SGHAT and FQDESV (reference sequence). Trimming took 5 bases from V and 2 from J; bases not matched to a gene: 8. This CDR3 contains 15 residues. The DNA for the CDR3 is TGTGCCAGCAGCCGCGGGGCACAGGGGGCCTACGAGCAGTACTTC. It encodes CASSRGAQGAYEQYF. Looking up the rest from reference TRBV11-1 and TRBJ2-7 gives the full variable domain: EAEVAQSPRYKITEKSQAVAFWCDPISGHATLYWYRQILGQGPELLVQFQDESVVDDSQLPKDRFSAERLKGVDSTLKIQPAELGDSAMYLCASSRGAQGAYEQYFGPGTRLTVT.

This clonotype turned up a few times. The CDR3 loop is CASFHLHNQPQHF. CDR3 sequence (DNA): TGTGCCAGCTTCCACCTGCACAATCAGCCCCAGCATTTT. The genes are TRBV7-3 and TRBJ1-5; D gene ambiguous. The CDR3 loop spans 13 amino acids. V was clipped by 8 bases and J by 3 bases, with 11 bases between them. The V gene's germline CDR1 is SGHTA and CDR2 FQGTGA. The full variable domain, with the rest looked up from reference TRBV7-3 and TRBJ1-5, is GAGVSQTPSNKVTEKGKYVELRCDPISGHTALYWYRQSLGQGPEFLIYFQGTGAADDSGLPNDRFFAVRPEGSVSTLKIQRTERGDSAVYLCASFHLHNQPQHFGDGTRLSIL.

This chain uses TRBV13 with TRBJ2-2; 7 bases align to TRBD2. CDR1 is PRHDT and CDR2 is FYEKMQ in the germline V gene (reference sequence). J lost 1 base, V lost 8 bases, and 10 bases had no gene match. The CDR3 sequence is 16 residues long. Written as DNA, the CDR3 is TGTGCCAGCGGATACTTTGGCGGGGGGAACACCGGGGAGCTGTTTTTT. It yields the protein CASGYFGGGNTGELFF. The entire variable domain, with the rest obtained from reference TRBV13 and TRBJ2-2, is as follows: AAGVIQSPRHLIKEKRETATLKCYPIPRHDTVYWYQQGPGQDPQFLISFYEKMQSDKGSIPDRFSAQQFSDYHSELNMSSLELGDSALYFCASGYFGGGNTGELFFGEGSRLTVL.

This rearrangement joins TRBV5-1 to TRBJ2-1, with D perhaps matching TRBD1 (5 bases). Germline loops: CDR1 SGHRS, CDR2 YFSETQ. This CDR3 is built from 13 residues. The V end lost 4 bases, the J end lost 4 bases, and 9 bases lay between the germline ends. The CDR3 coding sequence is TGCGCCAGCAGCATAGACAGATACAATGAGCAGTTCTTC. Encoded protein: CASSIDRYNEQFF.

There are a few counts of this clonotype. The rearrangement links TRBV5-1 to TRBJ2-1; no firm D call. The germline V gene has CDR1 SGHRS and CDR2 YFSETQ. CDR3 length equals 12 residues. V gave up 0 bases and J gave up 9 bases, with 7 bases separating them. CDR3 coding DNA: TGCGCCAGCAGCTTGGAGTCGGGTGAGCAGTTCTTC. Protein sequence: CASSLESGEQFF.

This clonotype came up once. The chain joins TRBV10-3 to TRBJ1-5; no clear D gene. V was shortened by 0 bases and J by 4 bases, with 7 bases between the two germline ends. The CDR3 has 14 amino acids. The germline gives CDR1 ENHRY, CDR2 SYGVKD. The CDR3 is CAISESAVNQPQHF. Written as DNA, the CDR3 is TGTGCCATCAGTGAGTCGGCAGTTAATCAGCCCCAGCATTTT.

The chain couples TRBV6-1 to TRBJ1-6, with 9 nucleotides matching TRBD1. The germline gives CDR1 MNHNS, CDR2 SASEGT. V gave up 2 bases and J gave up 9 bases; unmatched junction bases: 5. The CDR3 is made up of 15 amino acids. The CDR3 nucleotides read TGTGCCAGCAGTGAATACCCGGGACAGGGTTCACCCCTCCACTTT. It is translated as CASSEYPGQGSPLHF.